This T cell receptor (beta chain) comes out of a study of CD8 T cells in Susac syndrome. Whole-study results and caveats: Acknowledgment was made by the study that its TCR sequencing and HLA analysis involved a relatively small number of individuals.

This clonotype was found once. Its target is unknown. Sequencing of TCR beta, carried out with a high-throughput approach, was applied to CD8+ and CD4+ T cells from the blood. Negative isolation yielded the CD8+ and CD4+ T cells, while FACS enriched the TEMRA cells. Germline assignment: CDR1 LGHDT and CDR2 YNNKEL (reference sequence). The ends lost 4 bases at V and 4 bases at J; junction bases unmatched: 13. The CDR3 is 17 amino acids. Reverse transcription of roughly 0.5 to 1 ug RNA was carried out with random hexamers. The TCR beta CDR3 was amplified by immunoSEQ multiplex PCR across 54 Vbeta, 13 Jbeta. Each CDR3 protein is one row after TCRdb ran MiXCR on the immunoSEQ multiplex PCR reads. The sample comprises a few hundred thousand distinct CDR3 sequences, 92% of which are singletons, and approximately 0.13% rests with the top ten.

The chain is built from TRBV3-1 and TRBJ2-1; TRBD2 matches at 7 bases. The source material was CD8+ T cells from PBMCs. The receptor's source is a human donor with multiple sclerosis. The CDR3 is CASSPSTGTTRYNEQFF. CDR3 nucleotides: TGTGCCAGCAGCCCCTCCACCGGGACTACCCGGTACAATGAGCAGTTCTTC.